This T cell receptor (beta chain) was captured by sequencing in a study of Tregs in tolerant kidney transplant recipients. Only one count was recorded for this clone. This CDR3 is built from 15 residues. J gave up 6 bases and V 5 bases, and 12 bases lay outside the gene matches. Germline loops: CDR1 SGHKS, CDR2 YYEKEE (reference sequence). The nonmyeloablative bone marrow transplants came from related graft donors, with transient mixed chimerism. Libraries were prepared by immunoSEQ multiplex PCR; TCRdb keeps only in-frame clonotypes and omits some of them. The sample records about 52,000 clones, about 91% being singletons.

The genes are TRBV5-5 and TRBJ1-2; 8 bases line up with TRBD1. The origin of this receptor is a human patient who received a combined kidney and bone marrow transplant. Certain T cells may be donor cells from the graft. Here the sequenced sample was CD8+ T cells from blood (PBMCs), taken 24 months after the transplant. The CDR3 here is CASRPTPGGAHGYTF. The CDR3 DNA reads TGTGCCAGCAGACCGACCCCAGGGGGCGCCCATGGCTACACCTTC.